The rows below give T cell receptor beta chains drawn from one sample of a study of T cell repertoires in cytomegalovirus infection. Using its own MiXCR run on the reads, TCRdb lists one record per CDR3 protein. This sample has around 260,000 distinct CDR3 sequences; over 20% occur once, and the top ten carry about 15%. Sequenced sample: PBMCs. The receptors stem from a human donor in good health (CMV status not recorded). Some clones in this sample may be carry-over from other donors' samples. Each CDR3 is given with its conserved first and last residue. D genes are given only for firm matches. Size is omitted from some rows. Given values are once, few, many or a class for expanded clones.

clone_size j_call v_call d_call cdr3_aa cdr3_nt
. TRBJ2-7 TRBV28 . CASSPPPGRPVLPEQYF TGTGCCAGCAGTCCCCCTCCGGGCAGGCCCGTACTTCCTGAGCAGTACTTC
. TRBJ2-5 TRBV11-3 TRBD1 CASSLGQGLGETQYF TGTGCCAGCAGCCTCGGACAGGGATTAGGAGAGACCCAGTACTTC
few TRBJ2-5 TRBV11-2 . CASSLAGLQETQYF TGTGCCAGCAGCTTAGCCGGACTTCAAGAGACCCAGTACTTC
few TRBJ2-2 TRBV28 TRBD1 CASSWTGYTGELFF TGTGCCAGCAGTTGGACAGGATACACCGGGGAGCTGTTTTTT
. TRBJ1-2 TRBV11-2 . CASSPTGTFYGYTF TGTGCCAGCAGCCCAACCGGGACCTTCTATGGCTACACCTTC
many TRBJ2-2 TRBV7-8 . CASSPTLTGTGELFF TGTGCCAGCAGCCCCACTCTCACGGGGACCGGGGAGCTGTTTTTT
. TRBJ1-3 TRBV12-3/TRBV12-4 . CASSLRGPHSGNTIYF TGTGCCAGCAGTCTTCGCGGGCCTCACTCTGGAAACACCATATATTTT
few TRBJ2-5 TRBV12-3/TRBV12-4 TRBD2 CASSLRISGSETQYF TGTGCCAGCAGCCTCAGGATTAGCGGGAGTGAGACCCAGTACTTC
few TRBJ1-4 TRBV2 . CANSEQGGKLFF TGTGCCAACAGCGAGCAGGGAGGAAAACTGTTTTTT
few TRBJ2-7 TRBV6-2/TRBV6-3 TRBD1 CASKPTRDRDQYF TGTGCCAGCAAACCTACACGGGACAGGGACCAGTACTTC
. TRBJ2-2 TRBV7-3 TRBD2 CASSFSGTSGGIGELFF TGTGCCAGCAGCTTTTCCGGGACTAGCGGGGGTATCGGGGAGCTGTTTTTT
few TRBJ2-1 TRBV27 . CASSFGAISYNEQFF TGTGCCAGCAGTTTCGGGGCCATCTCCTACAATGAGCAGTTCTTC
. TRBJ1-6 TRBV30 . CAWIGKMGKGYRNSPLHF TGTGCCTGGATTGGTAAAATGGGAAAAGGGTACAGAAACTCACCCCTCCACTTT
many TRBJ2-7 TRBV6-5 . CASSYTGVEQYF TGTGCCAGCAGTTACACGGGGGTCGAGCAGTACTTC
many TRBJ2-7 TRBV7-9 TRBD1 CASSAPTGTGGYEQYF TGTGCCAGCAGCGCTCCAACCGGGACAGGGGGCTACGAGCAGTACTTC
many TRBJ2-7 TRBV7-2 . CASSSGQTYEQYF TGTGCCAGCAGCTCAGGACAGACCTACGAGCAGTACTTC
. TRBJ2-7 TRBV18 TRBD1 CASSRNQDRVSHEQYF TGTGCCAGCTCAAGAAACCAGGACAGGGTCTCCCACGAGCAGTACTTC
few TRBJ2-7 TRBV28 TRBD1 CASRTGALVGEQYF TGTGCCAGCAGGACAGGGGCCCTCGTGGGCGAGCAGTACTTC
few TRBJ1-2 TRBV19 TRBD1 CASSGTGVGYTF TGTGCCAGTAGCGGGACAGGGGTTGGCTACACCTTC
. TRBJ2-7 TRBV7-6 TRBD2 CASSLARLADPSYEQYF TGTGCCAGCAGCTTAGCGAGACTAGCGGACCCCTCCTACGAGCAGTACTTC
. TRBJ2-1 TRBV19 TRBD2 CASSIGAGGIKSSYNEQFF TGTGCCAGTAGTATTGGAGCGGGAGGAATAAAAAGCTCCTACAATGAGCAGTTCTTC
few TRBJ2-2 TRBV28 . CASGLPGENTGELFF TGTGCCAGCGGTCTACCGGGAGAGAACACCGGGGAGCTGTTTTTT
. TRBJ2-5 TRBV12-3/TRBV12-4 TRBD1 CASRPRTGPGETQYF TGTGCCAGCAGACCTAGGACAGGACCCGGAGAGACCCAGTACTTC
few TRBJ2-7 TRBV19 TRBD2 CASTPTPSGRAREQYF TGTGCCAGTACCCCAACTCCTAGCGGGAGAGCGAGAGAGCAGTACTTC
few TRBJ1-1 TRBV19 . CASNGHMNTEAFF TGTGCCAGTAATGGGCATATGAACACTGAAGCTTTCTTT
many TRBJ2-7 TRBV7-2 TRBD2 CASSLVGTSQYEQYF TGTGCCAGCAGCTTAGTCGGGACTAGCCAGTACGAGCAGTACTTC
. TRBJ1-4 TRBV20-1 . CSASTNSAGTGKLFF TGCAGTGCTTCAACCAACTCGGCGGGAACAGGAAAACTGTTTTTT
many TRBJ2-7 TRBV7-6 . CASSPGKRYEQYF TGTGCCAGCAGCCCCGGGAAACGCTACGAGCAGTACTTC
. TRBJ2-3 TRBV7-6 TRBD1 CASSSDRGTAWSTDTQYF TGTGCCAGCAGCTCAGACAGGGGCACCGCGTGGAGCACAGATACGCAGTATTTT
. TRBJ2-3 TRBV11-2 . CASSLKVGETDTQYF TGTGCCAGCAGCTTAAAGGTCGGGGAAACAGATACGCAGTATTTT
. TRBJ2-1 TRBV20-1 TRBD2 CSASVLAGGGGFF TGCAGTGCTAGTGTGTTAGCGGGGGGAGGGGGGTTCTTC
. TRBJ1-1 TRBV5-1 . CASSLLPLRGTEAFF TGCGCCAGCAGCTTGCTGCCCTTAAGGGGCACTGAAGCTTTCTTT
few TRBJ2-3 TRBV6-5 TRBD2 CASVGSGGTDTQYF TGTGCCAGCGTTGGGAGCGGGGGCACAGATACGCAGTATTTT
. TRBJ2-7 TRBV5-1 TRBD1 CASSLQGDYEQYF TGCGCCAGCAGCTTACAGGGGGACTACGAGCAGTACTTC
many TRBJ1-5 TRBV7-9 . CASSLVRGLGVDQPQHF TGTGCCAGCAGCTTAGTGCGGGGCCTGGGGGTGGATCAGCCCCAGCATTTT
few TRBJ1-1 TRBV9 . CASSGGTANTEAFF TGTGCCAGCAGCGGAGGGACGGCGAACACTGAAGCTTTCTTT
. TRBJ1-2 TRBV29-1 . CSGLSDYGYTF TGCAGCGGGCTTTCAGACTATGGCTACACCTTC
few TRBJ2-7 TRBV4-1 TRBD2 CASSPREGEQYF TGCGCCAGCAGTCCAAGGGAGGGCGAGCAGTACTTC
many TRBJ1-5 TRBV7-2 . CASSSRTKQPQHF TGTGCCAGCAGCTCGAGGACCAAACAGCCCCAGCATTTT
. TRBJ1-5 TRBV12-3/TRBV12-4 TRBD1 CASSPRQGSQPQHF TGTGCCAGCAGTCCCCGACAGGGAAGTCAGCCCCAGCATTTT
. TRBJ2-3 TRBV29-1 . CSVGPGDTQYF TGCAGCGTTGGGCCGGGGGATACGCAGTATTTT